This T cell receptor beta chain was sequenced during a study of blood T cell repertoires in COVID-19. Background on the study: Acute and convalescent COVID-19 samples came from the United States, Italy and Spain. T cells, B-cell-depleted T cells, or PBMCs provided the cDNA or gDNA that served as material.

Under the authors' procedure: The authors estimated nucleated cell counts from reference gene primer amplification. Sequenced by immunoSEQ multiplex PCR; TCRdb stores in-frame clones only, minus some. The DNA was the basis for D and trimming; V, J and clone size are from that table. The repertoire includes 60,000 or so clones, approximately 90% of them detected once, and around 10% sits in the top ten. J was trimmed by 8 bases and V by 7 bases; bases with no gene match: 13. The CDR3 runs 15 residues. Germline-derived CDR1 and CDR2 are MNHNY and SVGAGI (reference sequence). Material: peripheral blood. This TCR derives from a human donor with acute or convalescent COVID-19. The donor label of this sample is uncertain. The chain carries TRBV6-6 and TRBJ2-1; 8 positions agree with TRBD1. CDR3 loop: CASTGQGERIYEQFF. CDR3 nucleotides: TGTGCCAGCACCGGACAGGGCGAAAGGATCTATGAGCAGTTCTTC.